This entry is about one T cell receptor beta chain. The specificity of this receptor is unknown. Base quality data are lacking; no much larger clone is found one base away. Counted from cysteine to phenylalanine, this CDR3 has 14 amino acids. The kept DNA is CDR3 alone, 42 bases in frame from the first base. V loses 7 bases of germline sequence and J loses 5 bases, and the interval between the two ends is 12 bases. From the germline V gene, CDR1 is SNHLY and CDR2 is FYNNEI. These data originate in a study of blood T cell repertoires in COVID-19 (dated by TCRdb to about 2020). About the study as a whole: Samples covering the acute and convalescent phases of COVID-19 were provided by collaborators in the United States, Italy and Spain. The material from the prospective study consisted of cDNA or gDNA derived from T cells, B-cell-depleted T cells, or PBMCs. The dataset comprised deeply sampled blood TCRbeta repertoires from subjects exposed to, actively infected with, or recovered from COVID-19. The repertoires were released in a freely available public database intended as a resource for research on the immune response to SARS-CoV-2. The samples were drawn from the first 160 participants of the ongoing ImmuneRACE study and from over a thousand subjects provided by 6 global collaborators. A de-identified subject ID, COVID-19 status, age in years and sex were almost always included in the sample metadata. Where available, HLA class I and class II types were obtained from metadata supplied by the sample provider rather than from assay-based typing.

In the prospective study, participants were about 18 to 95 years old, resided in 24 geographic areas of the United States, and were enrolled through a virtual design. Cohort assignment in the prospective study relied on participant-reported clinical history from a screening survey and a study questionnaire. For ImmuneRACE Cohort 3, a participant was defined as recovered based on two consecutive negative NP/OP PCR tests, clearance by a healthcare professional, or resolution of symptoms. In the prospective study, whole blood, serum and a nasopharyngeal or oropharyngeal swab were collected from each participant by mobile phlebotomists. Additional blood draws and questionnaires over an approximately 2-month period could optionally be provided by prospective study participants. Before DNA extraction, prospective study blood samples were shipped either frozen or at room temperature. General conclusions and limits of the study: The amount of clinical and demographic metadata varied by source and participant and was provided uncurated.

TCRbeta CDR3 regions were amplified from genomic DNA by means of the immunoSEQ Assay, a bias-controlled multiplex PCR. The authors' analysis ran thus. Within the assay, amplification of reference gene primers was used to estimate how many nucleated cells each sample contained. Sequence reads were collapsed and filtered to measure the absolute abundance of every unique TCRbeta CDR3 rearrangement. For each sample, productive Simpson clonality was calculated by taking the square root of Simpson's diversity index across productive rearrangements. TCRdb mirrors the immuneACCESS table, restricted to in-frame sequences. Some clones are absent from its copies; in checked studies, under half trace to an unresolved V gene, and the reason for the others is unknown. That table furnishes V, J and clone size, whereas the DNA furnished D and trimming. This sample lists about 140,000 clones; almost 80% were detected once. The top ten constitute around 2.9% of the sample.

The sequencing input was PBMCs or T cells enriched from blood (not recorded which). This receptor was identified in a woman between 45 and 60 years old who had recovered from COVID-19. The rearranged chain carries TRBV2 and TRBJ1-6, with no confident D gene call. The DNA sequence reads TGTGCCAGCAAGGTCACAGTCGATAATTCACCCCTCCACTTT. Its product reads: CASKVTVDNSPLHF.